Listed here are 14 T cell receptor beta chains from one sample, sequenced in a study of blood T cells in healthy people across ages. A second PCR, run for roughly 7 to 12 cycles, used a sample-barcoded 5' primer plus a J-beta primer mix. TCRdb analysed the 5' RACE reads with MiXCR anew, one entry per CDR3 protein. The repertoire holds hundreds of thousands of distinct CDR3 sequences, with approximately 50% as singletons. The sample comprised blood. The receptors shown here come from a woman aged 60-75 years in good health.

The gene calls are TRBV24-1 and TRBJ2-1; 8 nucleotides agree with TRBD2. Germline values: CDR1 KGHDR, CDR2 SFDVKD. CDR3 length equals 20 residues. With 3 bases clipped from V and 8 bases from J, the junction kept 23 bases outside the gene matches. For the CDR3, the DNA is TGTGCCACCAGTGATCCTGCGTGGAGATCTAAGCGGGAGACCGTGGATGAGCAGTTCTTC. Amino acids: CATSDPAWRSKRETVDEQFF.

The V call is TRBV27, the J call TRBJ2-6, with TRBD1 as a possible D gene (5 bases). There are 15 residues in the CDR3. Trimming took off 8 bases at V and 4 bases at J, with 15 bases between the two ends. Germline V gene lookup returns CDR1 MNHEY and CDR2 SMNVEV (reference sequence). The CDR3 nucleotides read TGTGCCAGCCGACTTAGGGGATACGGGGCCAACGTCCTGACTTTC. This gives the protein CASRLRGYGANVLTF.

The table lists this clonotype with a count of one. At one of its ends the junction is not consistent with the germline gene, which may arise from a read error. The CDR3 DNA sequence: TGCGCCGGCAGCCCGCACAGTGGCCCCCTGAACACTGAAGCTTTCTTT. Translated: CAGSPHSGPLNTEAFF. This chain links TRBV4-1 with TRBJ1-1, with no clear D. This CDR3 contains 16 residues. The V gene's germline CDR1 is MGHRA and CDR2 YSYEKL.

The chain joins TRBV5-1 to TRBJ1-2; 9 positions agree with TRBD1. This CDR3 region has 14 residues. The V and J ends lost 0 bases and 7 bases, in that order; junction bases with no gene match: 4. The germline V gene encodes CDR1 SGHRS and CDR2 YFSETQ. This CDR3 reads CASSLEGTGTGYTF. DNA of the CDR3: TGCGCCAGCAGCTTGGAAGGGACAGGGACTGGCTACACCTTC.

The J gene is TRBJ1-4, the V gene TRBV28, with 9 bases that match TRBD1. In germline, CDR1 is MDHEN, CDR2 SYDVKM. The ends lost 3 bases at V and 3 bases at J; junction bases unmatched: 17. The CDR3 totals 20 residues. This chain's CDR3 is CASSFPPGQGRPLANEKLFF. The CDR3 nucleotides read TGTGCCAGCAGTTTCCCCCCCGGACAGGGGAGACCTCTAGCTAATGAAAAACTGTTTTTT. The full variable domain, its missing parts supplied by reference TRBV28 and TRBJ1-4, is DVKVTQSSRYLVKRTGEKVFLECVQDMDHENMFWYRQDPGLGLRLIYFSYDVKMKEKGDIPEGYSVSREKKERFSLILESASTNQTSMYLCASSFPPGQGRPLANEKLFFGSGTQLSVL.

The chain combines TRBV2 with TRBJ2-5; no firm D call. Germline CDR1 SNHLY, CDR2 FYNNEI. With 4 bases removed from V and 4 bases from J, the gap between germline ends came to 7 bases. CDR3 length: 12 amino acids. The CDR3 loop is CASSVDTETQYF. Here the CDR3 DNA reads TGTGCCAGCAGTGTCGACACAGAGACCCAGTACTTC.

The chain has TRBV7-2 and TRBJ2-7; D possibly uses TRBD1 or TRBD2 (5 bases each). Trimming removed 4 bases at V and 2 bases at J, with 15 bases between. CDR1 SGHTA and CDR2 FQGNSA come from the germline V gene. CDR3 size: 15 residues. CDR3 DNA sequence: TGTGCCAGCAGCTACCGGACACTCGGGGCCTACGAGCAGTACTTC. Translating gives CASSYRTLGAYEQYF.

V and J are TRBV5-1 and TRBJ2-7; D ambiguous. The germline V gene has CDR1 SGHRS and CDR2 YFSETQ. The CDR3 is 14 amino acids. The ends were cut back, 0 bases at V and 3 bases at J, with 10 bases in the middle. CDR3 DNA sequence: TGCGCCAGCAGCTTGGGGGTCGGTGGCTACGAGCAGTACTTC. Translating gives CASSLGVGGYEQYF.

For the CDR3, the DNA is TGTGCCTGCATACGGGAGGGGTCCTACGAGCAGTACTTC. It is translated as CACIREGSYEQYF. The V call is TRBV21-1, the J call TRBJ2-7; the table's TRBD2 call for D was not verified on the DNA. TRBV21-1 is reported as a pseudogene. The CDR3 covers 13 residues.

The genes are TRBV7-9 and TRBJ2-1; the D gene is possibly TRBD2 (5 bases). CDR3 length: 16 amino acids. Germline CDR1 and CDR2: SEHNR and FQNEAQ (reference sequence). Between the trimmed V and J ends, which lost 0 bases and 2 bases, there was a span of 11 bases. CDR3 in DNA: TGTGCCAGCAGCTTAGCGAAACTAGGACCCTACAATGAGCAGTTCTTC. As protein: CASSLAKLGPYNEQFF.

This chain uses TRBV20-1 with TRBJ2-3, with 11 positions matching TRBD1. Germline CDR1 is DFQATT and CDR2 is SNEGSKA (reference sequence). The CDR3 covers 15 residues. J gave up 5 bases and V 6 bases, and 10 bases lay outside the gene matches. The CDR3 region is CSALIQDRGRDTQYF. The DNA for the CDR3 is TGCAGTGCCCTCATTCAGGACAGGGGGCGAGATACGCAGTATTTT.

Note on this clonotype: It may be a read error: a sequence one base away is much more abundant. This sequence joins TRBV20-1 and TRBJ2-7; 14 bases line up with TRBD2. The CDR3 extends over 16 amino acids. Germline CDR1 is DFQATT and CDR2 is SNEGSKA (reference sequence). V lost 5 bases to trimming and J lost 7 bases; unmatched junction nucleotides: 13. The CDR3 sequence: CSASTKTSGRGNEQYF. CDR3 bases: TGCAGTGCTTCAACCAAGACTAGCGGGAGGGGGAATGAGCAGTACTTC.

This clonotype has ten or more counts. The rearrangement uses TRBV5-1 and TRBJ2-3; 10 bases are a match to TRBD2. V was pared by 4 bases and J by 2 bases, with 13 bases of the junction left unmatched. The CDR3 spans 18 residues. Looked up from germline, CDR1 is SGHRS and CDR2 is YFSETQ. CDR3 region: CASSPTGSSGRTTDTQYF. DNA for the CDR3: TGCGCCAGCAGCCCGACAGGGAGTAGCGGGAGGACCACAGATACGCAGTATTTT.

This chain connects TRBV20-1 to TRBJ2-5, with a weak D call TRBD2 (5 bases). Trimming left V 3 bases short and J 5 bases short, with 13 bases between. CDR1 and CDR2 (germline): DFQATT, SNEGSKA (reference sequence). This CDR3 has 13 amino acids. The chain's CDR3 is CSASFSAVETQYF. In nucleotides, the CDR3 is TGCAGTGCTAGTTTTAGCGCGGTGGAGACCCAGTACTTC.